This note documents a single TCR beta chain sequence. This record comes from a study of early stage breast cancer tumors. In the study overall: Each sample averaged approximately 10-fold read coverage.

Clones were sequenced by immunoSEQ multiplex PCR, and TCRdb holds only the in-frame ones, with some missing. The sample holds tens of thousands of clones, around two thirds seen once. This CDR3 is 15 amino acids long. V gave up 4 bases and J gave up 2 bases, with 12 bases separating them. Germline CDR1 is KGHSH and CDR2 is LQKENI. The sample consisted of blood. The chain joins TRBV18 to TRBJ2-1, with D uncertain. The origin of this receptor is a person aged 50-59 years with breast cancer. CDR3 residues: CASSLPGLTYNEQFF. The CDR3, as DNA: TGTGCCAGCTCACTTCCGGGTCTTACCTACAATGAGCAGTTCTTC.